Sequencing of this TCR beta chain was carried out in a study of CD8+CD57+ T cells in acquired aplastic anemia. This clonotype was recorded once. The use of genomic DNA as template underpinned the TCR beta VDJ and CDR3 profiling. TCRdb recomputed calls from the reads with MiXCR, one row per CDR3 protein. The sample has some 190,000 distinct CDR3 sequences, 50% to 55% seen once. Trimming took off 0 bases at V and 5 bases at J, with 17 bases between the two ends. The CDR3 has 16 residues. CDR1 and CDR2 from the germline V gene are SGDLS and YYNGEE. The clonotype originates from a human donor in good health, serving as a control. The genes are TRBV9 and TRBJ2-5; D call uncertain. The sequencing sample was made of sorted CD4+, CD8+, or CD8+CD57+ T cells (not recorded which) from PBMCs. CDR3 loop: CASSVATTSAGETQYF. CDR3 bases: TGTGCCAGCAGCGTAGCAACCACGTCGGCTGGGGAGACCCAGTACTTC.